These T cell receptor beta chains were read from a single sample in a study of T cell responses to AZD1222 COVID-19 vaccine. Libraries were prepared by immunoSEQ multiplex PCR; TCRdb keeps only in-frame clonotypes and omits some of them. Here the sample spans 110,000 or so clones, 80% to 95% being singletons. The sequencing used peripheral blood, collected 28 days after the second dose of the MenACWY control vaccine. Every receptor here comes from an adult who received the MenACWY meningococcal vaccine as a control. Both conserved end residues are part of each CDR3. A D gene is named only where the DNA matches it firmly. Rows may omit the clone size; those that give it use once, few, many or a size class.

v_call: TRBV29-1
d_call: -
clone_size: -
j_call: TRBJ2-7
cdr3_length: 11
cdr3_nt: TGCAGCGTTGGTTCAGGATACGAGCAGTACTTC
cdr3_aa: CSVGSGYEQYF

v_call: TRBV28
d_call: -
clone_size: -
j_call: TRBJ1-6
cdr3_length: 16
cdr3_nt: TGTGCCAGCAGTTTTAGGGCCGGCCAGGGGAGTTCACCCCTCCACTTT
cdr3_aa: CASSFRAGQGSSPLHF

v_call: TRBV7-9
d_call: -
clone_size: -
j_call: TRBJ1-3
cdr3_length: 14
cdr3_nt: TGTGCCAGCAGCCAGACAGCAGCTGGAAACACCATATATTTT
cdr3_aa: CASSQTAAGNTIYF

v_call: TRBV28
d_call: -
clone_size: -
j_call: TRBJ1-2
cdr3_length: 13
cdr3_nt: TGTGCCAGCAGCTTCAGAGGAGGGCTCGGCTACACCTTC
cdr3_aa: CASSFRGGLGYTF

v_call: TRBV13
d_call: TRBD1
clone_size: -
j_call: TRBJ1-2
cdr3_length: 15
cdr3_nt: TGTGCCAGCACCCCTAACAGGGGGCCTACCTATGGCTACACCTTC
cdr3_aa: CASTPNRGPTYGYTF

v_call: TRBV28
d_call: TRBD2
clone_size: -
j_call: TRBJ2-1
cdr3_length: 17
cdr3_nt: TGTGCCAGCAGTCCTGGCGATCGGCGGGGGGATCACAATGAGCAGTTCTTC
cdr3_aa: CASSPGDRRGDHNEQFF

v_call: TRBV25-1
d_call: -
clone_size: -
j_call: TRBJ2-7
cdr3_length: 15
cdr3_nt: TGTGCCAGCAGTGATTCAGCAGGGGGGATCTACGAGCAGTACTTC
cdr3_aa: CASSDSAGGIYEQYF

v_call: TRBV28
d_call: TRBD1
clone_size: -
j_call: TRBJ2-3
cdr3_length: 15
cdr3_nt: TGTGCCAGCAGTTTGGGACAGGGTTACACAGATACGCAGTATTTT
cdr3_aa: CASSLGQGYTDTQYF

v_call: TRBV27
d_call: TRBD2
clone_size: -
j_call: TRBJ2-3
cdr3_length: 12
cdr3_nt: TGTGCCAGCAGTACCTTAGCGGGGATGCAGTATTTT
cdr3_aa: CASSTLAGMQYF

v_call: TRBV23-1
d_call: -
clone_size: -
j_call: TRBJ2-1
cdr3_length: 15
cdr3_nt: TGCGCCAGCAGTCCGGACGGGACTTCCTACAATGAGCAGTTCTTC
cdr3_aa: CASSPDGTSYNEQFF

v_call: TRBV7-6
d_call: -
clone_size: -
j_call: TRBJ1-2
cdr3_length: 15
cdr3_nt: TGTGCCAGCAGCTTAGTGGGTTGGGGGAACTATGGCTACACCTTC
cdr3_aa: CASSLVGWGNYGYTF

v_call: TRBV7-3
d_call: -
clone_size: -
j_call: TRBJ1-2
cdr3_length: 15
cdr3_nt: TGTGCCAGCAGCTTAAACGCGGGACGGCACTATGGCTACACCTTC
cdr3_aa: CASSLNAGRHYGYTF

v_call: TRBV2
d_call: -
clone_size: -
j_call: TRBJ1-5
cdr3_length: 15
cdr3_nt: TGTGCCAGCAGTGAAGGGCAGTCTAGCAATCAGCCCCAGCATTTT
cdr3_aa: CASSEGQSSNQPQHF

v_call: TRBV7-9
d_call: -
clone_size: -
j_call: TRBJ2-3
cdr3_length: 16
cdr3_nt: TGTGCCAGCAGCTTAGGTCTAGCCGAAAGCACAGATACGCAGTATTTT
cdr3_aa: CASSLGLAESTDTQYF

v_call: TRBV6-1
d_call: TRBD2
clone_size: -
j_call: TRBJ2-3
cdr3_length: 17
cdr3_nt: TGTGCCAGCAGTGAATGGGCTAGCGGGAGGAGGTCAGATACGCAGTATTTT
cdr3_aa: CASSEWASGRRSDTQYF

v_call: TRBV28
d_call: -
clone_size: -
j_call: TRBJ1-3
cdr3_length: 16
cdr3_nt: TGTGCCAGCAAAAGACGCTCCCGGGGGGGCCGGGGCACCATATATTTT
cdr3_aa: CASKRRSRGGRGTIYF

v_call: TRBV9
d_call: -
clone_size: -
j_call: TRBJ2-1
cdr3_length: 13
cdr3_nt: -
cdr3_aa: CASSVASGAGLFF

v_call: TRBV27
d_call: -
clone_size: -
j_call: TRBJ1-5
cdr3_length: 14
cdr3_nt: TGTGCCAGCAGTATACAGGGAACCGATCAGCCCCAGCATTTT
cdr3_aa: CASSIQGTDQPQHF

v_call: TRBV11-2
d_call: -
clone_size: -
j_call: TRBJ1-5
cdr3_length: 20
cdr3_nt: TGTGCCAGCAGCTTAGAATTCGCCAGGGTAGGCCCTTATAGCAATCAGCCCCAGCATTTT
cdr3_aa: CASSLEFARVGPYSNQPQHF

v_call: TRBV19
d_call: -
clone_size: -
j_call: TRBJ2-2
cdr3_length: 14
cdr3_nt: TGTGCCAGTAGTTTGGGGGAGCACACCGGGGAGCTGTTTTTT
cdr3_aa: CASSLGEHTGELFF

v_call: TRBV5-5
d_call: -
clone_size: -
j_call: TRBJ1-2
cdr3_length: 15
cdr3_nt: TGTGCCAGCAGGGGGGCGGCAGGGTTGAGCTATGGCTACACCTTC
cdr3_aa: CASRGAAGLSYGYTF

v_call: TRBV11-3
d_call: -
clone_size: few
j_call: TRBJ2-7
cdr3_length: 14
cdr3_nt: TGTGCCAGCAGCCCATCCGGGATGGGGTACGAGCAGTACTTC
cdr3_aa: CASSPSGMGYEQYF

v_call: TRBV7-9
d_call: TRBD1
clone_size: -
j_call: TRBJ2-1
cdr3_length: 14
cdr3_nt: TGTGCCAGCAGCCTCACGGACAGGGCGCTAGAGCAGTTCTTC
cdr3_aa: CASSLTDRALEQFF

v_call: TRBV30
d_call: -
clone_size: -
j_call: TRBJ2-7
cdr3_length: 12
cdr3_nt: TGTGCCTGGAGCTCGGGAACCTACGAGCAGTACTTC
cdr3_aa: CAWSSGTYEQYF

v_call: TRBV5-1
d_call: -
clone_size: -
j_call: TRBJ1-1
cdr3_length: 14
cdr3_nt: TGCGCCAGCAGCTTGGAGAGGCAGAACACTGAAGCTTTCTTT
cdr3_aa: CASSLERQNTEAFF

v_call: TRBV9
d_call: -
clone_size: -
j_call: TRBJ2-2
cdr3_length: 14
cdr3_nt: TGTGCCAGCAGCGTAGGTCAGTACACCGGGGAGCTGTTTTTT
cdr3_aa: CASSVGQYTGELFF

v_call: TRBV6-4
d_call: TRBD2
clone_size: -
j_call: TRBJ2-6
cdr3_length: 16
cdr3_nt: TGTGCCAGCAGTGCTAGCGGGAGTTCTGGGGCCAACGTCCTGACTTTC
cdr3_aa: CASSASGSSGANVLTF

v_call: TRBV29-1
d_call: -
clone_size: -
j_call: TRBJ1-1
cdr3_length: 13
cdr3_nt: TGCAGCGTGCTCCGGGACGGGAACACTGAAGCTTTCTTT
cdr3_aa: CSVLRDGNTEAFF

v_call: TRBV6-4
d_call: -
clone_size: once
j_call: TRBJ2-3
cdr3_length: 13
cdr3_nt: TGTGCCAGCAGTGACTTCGCGGCAGATACGCAGTATTTT
cdr3_aa: CASSDFAADTQYF

v_call: TRBV18
d_call: TRBD1
clone_size: few
j_call: TRBJ2-4
cdr3_length: 14
cdr3_nt: TGTGCCAGCTCACCAGGACAGGGTACAAACATTCAGTACTTC
cdr3_aa: CASSPGQGTNIQYF

v_call: TRBV5-1
d_call: -
clone_size: -
j_call: TRBJ1-5
cdr3_length: 16
cdr3_nt: TGCGCCAGCAGCAGAATTTTCCGGGGCTCCAATCAGCCCCAGCATTTT
cdr3_aa: CASSRIFRGSNQPQHF

v_call: TRBV7-3
d_call: -
clone_size: -
j_call: TRBJ2-1
cdr3_length: 15
cdr3_nt: TGTGCCAGCAGCTTGTTAACGGCTAGGCTCAATGAGCAGTTCTTC
cdr3_aa: CASSLLTARLNEQFF

v_call: TRBV19
d_call: -
clone_size: -
j_call: TRBJ1-6
cdr3_length: 15
cdr3_nt: TGTGCCAGTAGCCCGAGGGGCTCCTATAATTCACCCCTCCACTTT
cdr3_aa: CASSPRGSYNSPLHF

v_call: TRBV6-2/TRBV6-3
d_call: -
clone_size: once
j_call: TRBJ2-2
cdr3_length: 14
cdr3_nt: TGTGCCAGCAGTCTGATAATTGGAACCGGGGAGCTGTTTTTT
cdr3_aa: CASSLIIGTGELFF

v_call: TRBV11-2
d_call: -
clone_size: -
j_call: TRBJ2-3
cdr3_length: 15
cdr3_nt: TGTGCCAGCAGCACTTACGAGGGAAGGGCAGATACGCAGTATTTT
cdr3_aa: CASSTYEGRADTQYF

v_call: TRBV28
d_call: TRBD2
clone_size: -
j_call: TRBJ2-1
cdr3_length: 16
cdr3_nt: TGTGCCAGCAGTCCGACTAGCGGGGGGAAATACAATGAGCAGTTCTTC
cdr3_aa: CASSPTSGGKYNEQFF

v_call: TRBV7-8
d_call: -
clone_size: -
j_call: TRBJ2-1
cdr3_length: 15
cdr3_nt: TGTGCCAGCGGCCGGGCACGCTACTCCTACAATGAGCAGTTCTTC
cdr3_aa: CASGRARYSYNEQFF

v_call: TRBV5-1
d_call: TRBD1
clone_size: -
j_call: TRBJ2-2
cdr3_length: 16
cdr3_nt: TGCGCCAGCAGCATCCTAGGACAGGTCAGCACCGGGGAGCTGTTTTTT
cdr3_aa: CASSILGQVSTGELFF

v_call: TRBV11-3
d_call: TRBD2
clone_size: -
j_call: TRBJ2-1
cdr3_length: 15
cdr3_nt: TGTGCCAGCAGCCCAGGGACTAGCGTGAACAATGAGCAGTTCTTC
cdr3_aa: CASSPGTSVNNEQFF

v_call: TRBV18
d_call: -
clone_size: -
j_call: TRBJ1-4
cdr3_length: 17
cdr3_nt: TGTGCCAGCTCCTGGGGGACCGGGCGCCGGTCCGGTGAAAAACTGTTTTTT
cdr3_aa: CASSWGTGRRSGEKLFF